This T cell receptor (beta chain) was profiled in a study of blood T cell repertoires in COVID-19. Study-wide context: PBMCs, B-cell-depleted T cells, or T cells provided the cDNA or gDNA that made up the material.

The V end was cut by 1 base, the J end by 2 bases, with 9 bases between. The CDR3 consists of 14 residues. Germline V gene data show CDR1 as LGHNA and CDR2 as YNFKEQ. Measured with immunoSEQ multiplex PCR; TCRdb has only the in-frame clones, and not every one. Here the sample spans around 120,000 clones, roughly 80% being singletons. The source material was peripheral blood. This TCR was sampled from a man between 50 and 59 years old with acute or convalescent COVID-19. The V gene is TRBV4-2, the J gene TRBJ2-7, with a tentative D call TRBD2 (6 bases). This CDR3 reads CASSQGWGAYEQYF. In DNA, the CDR3 is TGTGCCAGCAGCCAAGGATGGGGGGCCTACGAGCAGTACTTC.